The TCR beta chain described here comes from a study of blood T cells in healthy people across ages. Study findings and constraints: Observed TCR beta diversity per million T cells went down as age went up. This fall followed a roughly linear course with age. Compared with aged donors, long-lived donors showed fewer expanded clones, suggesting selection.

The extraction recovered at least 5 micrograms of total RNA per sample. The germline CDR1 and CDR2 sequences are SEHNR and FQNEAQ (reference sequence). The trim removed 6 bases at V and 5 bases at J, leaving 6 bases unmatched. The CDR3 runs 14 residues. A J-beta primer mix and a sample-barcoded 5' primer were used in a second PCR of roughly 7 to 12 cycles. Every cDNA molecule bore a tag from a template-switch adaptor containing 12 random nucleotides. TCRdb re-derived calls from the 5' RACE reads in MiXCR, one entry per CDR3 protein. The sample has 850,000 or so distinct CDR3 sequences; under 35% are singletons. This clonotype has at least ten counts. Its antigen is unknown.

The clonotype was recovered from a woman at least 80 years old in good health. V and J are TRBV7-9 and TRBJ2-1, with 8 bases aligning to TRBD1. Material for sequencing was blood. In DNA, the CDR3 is TGTGCCAGCAGTTGGACAGGGACCCACAATGAGCAGTTCTTC. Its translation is CASSWTGTHNEQFF.